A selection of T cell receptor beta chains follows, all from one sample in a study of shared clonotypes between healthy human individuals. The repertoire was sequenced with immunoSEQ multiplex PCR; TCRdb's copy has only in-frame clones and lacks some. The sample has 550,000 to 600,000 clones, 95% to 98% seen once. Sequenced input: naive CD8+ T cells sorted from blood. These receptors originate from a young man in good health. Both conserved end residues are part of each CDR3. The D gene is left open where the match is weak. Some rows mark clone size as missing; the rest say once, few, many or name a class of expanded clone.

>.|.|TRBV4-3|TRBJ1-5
TGCGCCAGCAGCCAAGATTGGGGGGGCTCTCAGCCCCAGCATTTT
CASSQDWGGSQPQHF
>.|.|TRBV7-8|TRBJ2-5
TGTGCCAGCAGCTTGAGTATAATTGACAGGGACTGGGAGACCCAGTACTTC
CASSLSIIDRDWETQYF
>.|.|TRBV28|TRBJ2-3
TGTGCCAGCAGTTTACGGCGGAACCAGTATTTT
CASSLRRNQYF
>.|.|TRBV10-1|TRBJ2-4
TGCGCCAGCAGTGAGTCGACCGGAAACATTCAGTACTTC
CASSESTGNIQYF
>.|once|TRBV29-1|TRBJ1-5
TGCAGCGTTGAAGAATCAGGGGGCAATCAGCCCCAGCATTTT
CSVEESGGNQPQHF
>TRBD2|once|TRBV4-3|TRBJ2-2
TGCGCCAGCAGCCAAGTTCTAGCGGGCCTTAGTGCCGGGGAGCTGTTTTTT
CASSQVLAGLSAGELFF
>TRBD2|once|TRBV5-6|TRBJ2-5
TGTGCCAGCAGCTTCTCGGGACTAGCGGGAGGCCGGCAAGAGACCCAGTACTTC
CASSFSGLAGGRQETQYF
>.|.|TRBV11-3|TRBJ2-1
TGTGCCAGCAGCGCCCATACAGGGATTGCCTACAATGAGCAGTTCTTC
CASSAHTGIAYNEQFF
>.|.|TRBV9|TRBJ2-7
TGTGCCAGCAGCGCAACCCAGGGTCCCCTCGTGTACGAGCAGTACTTC
CASSATQGPLVYEQYF
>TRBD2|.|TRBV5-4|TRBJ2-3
TGTGCCAGCAGCTTGGGTGGACTAGACACAGATACGCAGTATTTT
CASSLGGLDTDTQYF
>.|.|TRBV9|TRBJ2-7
TGTGCCAGCAGCGTTGACCCTGGGCAGGGTTCCTACGAGCAGTACTTC
CASSVDPGQGSYEQYF
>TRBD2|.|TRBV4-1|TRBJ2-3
TGCGCCAGCAGCCAAGGGACTAGCGGGGGAGATACGCAGTATTTT
CASSQGTSGGDTQYF
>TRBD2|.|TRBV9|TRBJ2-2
TGTGCCAGCAGCGAGGTCCCACTAGCGGGAGTGGCGGGGGAGCTGTTTTTT
CASSEVPLAGVAGELFF
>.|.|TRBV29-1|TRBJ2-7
TGCAGCTTCAGAACAGGGATCTCCTACGAGCAGTACTTC
CSFRTGISYEQYF
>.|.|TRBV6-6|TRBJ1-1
TGTGCCAGCAGTTACGGGGAAGTAAAGAACACTGAAGCTTTCTTT
CASSYGEVKNTEAFF
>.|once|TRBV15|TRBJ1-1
TGTGCCACCAGCAGAATTGGTGGGAACACTGAAGCTTTCTTT
CATSRIGGNTEAFF
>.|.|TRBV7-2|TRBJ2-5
TGTGCCAGCAGCTTACCCCCCAAAGAGACCCAGTACTTC
CASSLPPKETQYF
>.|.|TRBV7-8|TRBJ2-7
TGTGCCAGCAGCTTATCAAGCGGAGATTCCTACGAGCAGTACTTC
CASSLSSGDSYEQYF
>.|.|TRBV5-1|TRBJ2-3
TGCGCCAGCAGCTTCAAGGCAGATACGCAGTATTTT
CASSFKADTQYF
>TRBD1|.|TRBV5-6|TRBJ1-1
TGTGCCAGCAGCGCTAAAGACAGGGGCCTTTCTGAAGCTTTCTTT
CASSAKDRGLSEAFF
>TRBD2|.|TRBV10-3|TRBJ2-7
TGTGCCATCAGCGCTGAAGCGGGAGTAGTGTCCTACGAGCAGTACTTC
CAISAEAGVVSYEQYF
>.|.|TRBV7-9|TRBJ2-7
TGTGCCAGCAGCCTTGGGACGGTCTACGAGCAGTACTTC
CASSLGTVYEQYF
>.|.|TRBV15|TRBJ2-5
TGTGCCACCAGCCAGAGTCGGGTAGAGACCCAGTACTTC
CATSQSRVETQYF
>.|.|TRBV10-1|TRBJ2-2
TGCGCCAGCACTCCTACCACAGGGAAGGCCGGGGAGCTGTTTTTT
CASTPTTGKAGELFF
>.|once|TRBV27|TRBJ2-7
TGTGCCAGCAGTTTTGGGGGGGGCGCGTCGTACGAGCAGTACTTC
CASSFGGGASYEQYF
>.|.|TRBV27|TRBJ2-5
TGTGCCAGCAGAGGGACAACATGGGAGACCCAGTACTTC
CASRGTTWETQYF
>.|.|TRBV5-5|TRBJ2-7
TGTGCCAGCAGCTTGGGGCACTTGGGGGGATCAGCCTCTTCCTACGAGCAGTACTTC
CASSLGHLGGSASSYEQYF
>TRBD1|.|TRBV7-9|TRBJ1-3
TGTGCCAGCAGCCACCACAACAGGGGTGGAAACACCATATATTTT
CASSHHNRGGNTIYF
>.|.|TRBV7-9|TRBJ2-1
TGTGCCAGCAGCTCTGGAAGCTTCAATGAGCAGTTCTTC
CASSSGSFNEQFF
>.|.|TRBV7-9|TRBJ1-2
TGTGCCAGCACCCCTACCGGGACGGACCACTTTATGAACTATGGCTACACCTTC
CASTPTGTDHFMNYGYTF
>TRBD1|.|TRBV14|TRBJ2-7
TGTGCCAGCAGCCATCTGACCGGGACAGGGGCGAACGAGCAGTACTTC
CASSHLTGTGANEQYF
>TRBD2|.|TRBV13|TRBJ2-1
TGTGCCAGCAGCTTAGGGACTAGCGGGAGTTATGAGCAGTTCTTC
CASSLGTSGSYEQFF
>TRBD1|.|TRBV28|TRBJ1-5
TGTGCCAGCAGCAACGACAGGGCCCGCAATCAGCCCCAGCATTTT
CASSNDRARNQPQHF
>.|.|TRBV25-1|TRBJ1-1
TGTGCCAGCAGTGATGGGGGCTGGACTGAAGCTTTCTTT
CASSDGGWTEAFF
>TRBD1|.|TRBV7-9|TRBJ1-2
TGTGCCAGCAGCCTTGGAGACAGGGTAGGGTATGGCTACACCTTC
CASSLGDRVGYGYTF
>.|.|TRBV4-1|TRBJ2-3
TGCGCCAGCAGCCAGCGGGCCACAGGAACCTTCGCCGAGAAGTATTTT
CASSQRATGTFAEKYF
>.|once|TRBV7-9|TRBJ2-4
TGTGCCAGCAGCTTATCCGGGTCAGCCAAAAACATTCAGTACTTC
CASSLSGSAKNIQYF
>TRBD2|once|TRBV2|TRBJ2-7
TGTGCCAGCATTTCAGGCCGGGACTACTACGAGCAGTACTTC
CASISGRDYYEQYF
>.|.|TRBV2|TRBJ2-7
TGTGCCAGCAGTCCGGGTCTCACCTACGAGCAGTACTTC
CASSPGLTYEQYF
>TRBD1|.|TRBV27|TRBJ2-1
TGTGCCAGCGCCTCGACAGGGCCTTTCAATGAGCAGTTCTTC
CASASTGPFNEQFF
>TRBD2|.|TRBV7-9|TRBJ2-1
TGTGCCAGCAGCCCCTCATCCGGGACTAGCAGCTACAATGAGCAGTTCTTC
CASSPSSGTSSYNEQFF
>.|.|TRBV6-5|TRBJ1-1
TGTGCCAGCAGGGGGGCCGGGGCTGGCACTGAAGCTTTCTTT
CASRGAGAGTEAFF
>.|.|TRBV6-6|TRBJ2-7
TGTGCCAGCTGGGAGGCACAGGAGTCCAACGAGCAGTACTTC
CASWEAQESNEQYF
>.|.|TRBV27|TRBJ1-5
TGTGCCAGCAGTTTATATCACGGGGTCAGGGGATTGAATTTT
CASSLYHGVRGLNF
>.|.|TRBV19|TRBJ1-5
TGTGCCAGTAGTAGTTGGGCAGAAAATCAGCCCCAGCATTTT
CASSSWAENQPQHF
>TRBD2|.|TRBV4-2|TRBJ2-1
TGTGCCAGCAGCCACCTGGGACTAGCGGGATTCAATGAGCAGTTCTTC
CASSHLGLAGFNEQFF
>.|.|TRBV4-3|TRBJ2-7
TGCGCCAGCAGCCAAGAATTATCACAGGCCCGGGAAGAGCAGTACTTC
CASSQELSQAREEQYF
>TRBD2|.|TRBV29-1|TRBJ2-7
TGCAGCGCCCGACTAGCTACAGCCTACGAGCAGTACTTC
CSARLATAYEQYF
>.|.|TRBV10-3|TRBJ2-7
TGTGCCATCAGTGAAGAGAGCTCCTACGAGCAGTACTTC
CAISEESSYEQYF
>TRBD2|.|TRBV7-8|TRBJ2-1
TGTGCCAGCAGCCCCCGGACTAGCGCACACAATGAGCAGTTCTTC
CASSPRTSAHNEQFF
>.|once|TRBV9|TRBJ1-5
TGTGCCAGCAGCGGCCAGGGGACGCCTGATCAGCCCCAGCATTTT
CASSGQGTPDQPQHF